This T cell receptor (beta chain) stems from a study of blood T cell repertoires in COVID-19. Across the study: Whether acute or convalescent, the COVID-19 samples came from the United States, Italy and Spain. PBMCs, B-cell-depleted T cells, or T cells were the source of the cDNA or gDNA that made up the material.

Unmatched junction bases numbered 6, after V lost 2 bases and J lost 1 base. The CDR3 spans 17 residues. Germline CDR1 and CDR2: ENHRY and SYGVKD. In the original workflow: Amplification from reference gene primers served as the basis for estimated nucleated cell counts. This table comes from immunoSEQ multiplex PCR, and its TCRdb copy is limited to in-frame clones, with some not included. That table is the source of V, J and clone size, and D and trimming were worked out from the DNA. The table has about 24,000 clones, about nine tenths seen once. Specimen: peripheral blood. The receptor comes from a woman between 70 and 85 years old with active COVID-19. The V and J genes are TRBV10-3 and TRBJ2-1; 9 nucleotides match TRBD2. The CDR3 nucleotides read TGTGCCATCAGTGAGCCATCTAGCGGGGCTTCCTACAATGAGCAGTTCTTC. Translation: CAISEPSSGASYNEQFF.